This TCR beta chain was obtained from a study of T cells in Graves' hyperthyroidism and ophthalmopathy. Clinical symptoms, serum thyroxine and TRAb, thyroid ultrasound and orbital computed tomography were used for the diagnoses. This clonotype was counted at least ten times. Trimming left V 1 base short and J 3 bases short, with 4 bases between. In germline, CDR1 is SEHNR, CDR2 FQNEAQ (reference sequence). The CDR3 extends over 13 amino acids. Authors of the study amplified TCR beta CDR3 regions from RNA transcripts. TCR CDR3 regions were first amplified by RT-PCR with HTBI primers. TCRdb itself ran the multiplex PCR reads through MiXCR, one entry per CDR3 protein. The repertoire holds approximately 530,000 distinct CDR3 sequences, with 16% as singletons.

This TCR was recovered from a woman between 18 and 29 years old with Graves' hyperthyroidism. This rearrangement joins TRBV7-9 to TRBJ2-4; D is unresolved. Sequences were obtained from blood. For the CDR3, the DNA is TGTGCCAGCAGCTTAGGTAGCAAAAACATTCAGTACTTC. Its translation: CASSLGSKNIQYF. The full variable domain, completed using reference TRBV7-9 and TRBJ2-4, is DTGVSQNPRHKITKRGQNVTFRCDPISEHNRLYWYRQTLGQGPEFLTYFQNEAQLEKSRLLSDRFSAERPKGSFSTLEIQRTEQGDSAMYLCASSLGSKNIQYFGAGTRLSVL.